These 31 T cell receptor beta chains were sequenced from one sample in a study of blood T cell repertoires in COVID-19. The data were produced by immunoSEQ multiplex PCR, yet TCRdb's version contains in-frame clones alone and is incomplete. The sample lists 50,000 to 75,000 clones; 85% to 95% were seen once. Sequenced: peripheral blood. These receptors originate from a man aged 50-60 years with active COVID-19.

The V gene is TRBV2, the J gene TRBJ1-1, with TRBD1 as a possible D gene (6 bases). V was pared by 6 bases and J by 2 bases, with 10 bases between. CDR1 SNHLY and CDR2 FYNNEI come from the germline V gene. CDR3 length: 13 amino acids. The CDR3 protein is CASRQGRNTEAFF. The DNA for the CDR3 is TGTGCCAGCAGACAGGGCCGAAACACTGAAGCTTTCTTT.

The chain carries TRBV10-1 and TRBJ2-3; TRBD2 matches at 14 bases. CDR3 size: 18 residues. Germline V gene lookup returns CDR1 WNHNN and CDR2 SYGVQD (reference sequence). The junction had 8 bases not matched to a gene; V was cut back by 4 bases and J by 2 bases. CDR3 sequence: CASSGIPGLAGVTDTQYF. In nucleotides, the CDR3 is TGCGCCAGCAGTGGGATTCCGGGACTAGCGGGAGTCACAGATACGCAGTATTTT.

This chain uses TRBV19 with TRBJ1-5; a weak D match, TRBD1 (6 bases). The CDR3 runs 17 residues. Germline V gives CDR1 LNHDA, CDR2 SQIVND (reference sequence). V dropped 6 bases and J dropped 5 bases, with 23 bases sitting between them. CDR3 sequence: CASSLRGGGSDYQPQHF. DNA of the CDR3: TGTGCCAGTAGCCTCAGAGGGGGAGGGAGCGATTATCAGCCCCAGCATTTT.

The CDR3 DNA sequence: TGTGCCAGCAGCGTAACTGACAGCCTAAATTTACACTATGGCTACACCTTC. Its protein product is CASSVTDSLNLHYGYTF. V usage is TRBV9 and J usage is TRBJ1-2, with D possibly being TRBD1 (5 bases). V was trimmed by 1 base and J by 3 bases, leaving 19 bases between them. Germline assignment: CDR1 SGDLS and CDR2 YYNGEE. The CDR3 has 17 residues.

This clone was detected once. The gene calls are TRBV19 and TRBJ1-1, with a tentative D call TRBD1 (5 bases). Trimming took off 5 bases at V and 10 bases at J, with 17 bases between the two ends. The CDR3 contains 13 residues. In germline, CDR1 is LNHDA, CDR2 SQIVND (reference sequence). CDR3 protein: CASSGDRVWGAFF. CDR3 DNA: TGTGCCAGTAGTGGAGACAGAGTTTGGGGAGCTTTCTTT.

This chain joins TRBV2 and TRBJ2-1; 8 bases match TRBD2. This CDR3 has 15 amino acids. Germline assignment: CDR1 SNHLY and CDR2 FYNNEI. V dropped 4 bases and J dropped 2; count of bases not matched to a gene: 4. CDR3 sequence: CASSAPAGAYNEQFF. The CDR3 coding sequence is TGTGCCAGCAGTGCCCCAGCGGGAGCCTACAATGAGCAGTTCTTC.

This chain uses TRBV5-1 with TRBJ2-7; TRBD2 matches 12 bases. The J segment lost 4 bases and the V segment lost 3 bases, leaving 2 bases of the junction unmatched. Looked up from germline, CDR1 is SGHRS and CDR2 is YFSETQ. This CDR3 spans 14 amino acids. CDR3 DNA sequence: TGCGCCAGCAGCTGGACTAGCGGGAAGTACGAGCAGTACTTC. Its protein is CASSWTSGKYEQYF.

The chain employs TRBV19 and TRBJ1-5, with D hard to call. V gave up 3 bases and J gave up 3 bases, with 12 bases separating them. The germline V gene encodes CDR1 LNHDA and CDR2 SQIVND (reference sequence). CDR3 length equals 15 residues. CDR3 protein: CASSIARQANQPQHF. The CDR3 DNA follows: TGTGCCAGTAGTATCGCACGGCAGGCCAATCAGCCCCAGCATTTT.

This clone was seen only once. V gene TRBV29-1 combines with J gene TRBJ1-2; D remains ambiguous. CDR3 size: 12 residues. CDR1 SQVTM and CDR2 ANQGSEA come from the germline V gene. With 1 base removed from V and 6 bases from J, the gap between germline ends came to 9 bases. The CDR3 DNA reads as TGCAGCGTTGAAGGGACTGTAGATGGCTACACCTTC. Its protein product is CSVEGTVDGYTF.

This clone has only one observation. The V call is TRBV10-3, the J call TRBJ2-3, with 10 bases matching TRBD2. The CDR3 is 14 residues long. Germline CDR1 reads ENHRY; CDR2 reads SYGVKD. V dropped 3 bases and J dropped 8; count of bases not matched to a gene: 5. In nucleotides, the CDR3 is TGTGCCATCAGTGAACGGACTAGCGGCGGTACGCAGTATTTT. This sequence encodes CAISERTSGGTQYF.

The gene calls are TRBV5-4 and TRBJ2-1; tentative D call: TRBD2 (5 bases). V shed 3 bases and J shed 4 bases, with 20 bases lying between them. The V gene's germline CDR1 is SGHNT and CDR2 YYREEE (reference sequence). The CDR3 is made up of 17 amino acids. The CDR3 region has the DNA TGTGCCAGCAGCTCGAAATCATGGCGGGCCGCTTACAATGAGCAGTTCTTC. Its protein product is CASSSKSWRAAYNEQFF.

The chain couples TRBV29-1 to TRBJ2-7; the D gene is possibly TRBD2 (7 bases). The CDR3 contains 13 residues. V shed 4 bases and J shed 3 bases, with 13 bases lying between them. The germline V gene encodes CDR1 SQVTM and CDR2 ANQGSEA. This chain's CDR3 is CSVASGTYYEQYF. The CDR3 DNA reads as TGCAGCGTTGCCAGCGGGACATACTACGAGCAGTACTTC.

Of note for this clone: Germline and junction disagree at one end, which may indicate a read error. V gene TRBV7-9 combines with J gene TRBJ2-5; D is undetermined. Germline assignment: CDR1 SEHNR and CDR2 FQNEAQ (reference sequence). The CDR3 runs to 14 residues. The CDR3 region is CTSSLYTQAETQYF. The CDR3 DNA reads TGTACCAGCAGCCTCTATACCCAGGCGGAGACCCAGTACTTC.

The genes are TRBV11-2 and TRBJ2-7; tentative D call: TRBD2 (5 bases). Germline CDR1 reads SGHAT; CDR2 reads FQNNGV. With 4 bases removed from V and 4 bases from J, the gap between germline ends came to 17 bases. The CDR3 loop spans 15 amino acids. The CDR3 spells CASSSIRRVSYEQYF. The CDR3 DNA reads as TGTGCCAGCAGCTCGATACGGCGGGTATCTTACGAGCAGTACTTC.

This chain joins TRBV28 and TRBJ1-6, with 8 bases fitting TRBD1. The germline gives CDR1 MDHEN, CDR2 SYDVKM. The CDR3 sequence is 13 residues long. For the CDR3, the DNA is TGTGCAACTGGGCAGGGGGCTCAATCACCCCTCCACTTT. It translates to CATGQGAQSPLHF. The variable domain in full, completed from reference TRBV28 and TRBJ1-6, reads DVKVTQSSRYLVKRTGEKVFLECVQDMDHENMFWYRQDPGLGLRLIYFSYDVKMKEKGDIPEGYSVSREKKERFSLILESASTNQTSMYLCATGQGAQSPLHFGNGTRLTVT.

V usage is TRBV4-1 and J usage is TRBJ2-1, with D maybe TRBD2 (6 bases). Trimming took 4 bases from V and 8 from J, leaving 18 bases between them. Germline V gene sequence: CDR1 MGHRA, CDR2 YSYEKL. The CDR3 runs to 15 residues. CDR3: CASSLSTGWGDEQFF. In DNA form, the CDR3 reads TGCGCCAGCAGCCTCTCGACGGGTTGGGGGGATGAGCAGTTCTTC.

The CDR3 reads CASSPGLGGYNEQFF. As DNA, the CDR3 is TGTGCCAGCAGTCCAGGACTAGGGGGCTACAATGAGCAGTTCTTC. The chain links TRBV27 to TRBJ2-1, with TRBD2 as a possible D gene (7 bases). Trimming removed 5 bases at V and 3 bases at J, with 14 bases between. Germline CDR1 MNHEY, CDR2 SMNVEV (reference sequence). The CDR3 contains 15 residues.

This chain uses TRBV28 with TRBJ1-5; TRBD1 aligns across 7 bases. V was pared by 5 bases and J by 2 bases, with 3 bases of the junction left unmatched. Germline V gene sequence: CDR1 MDHEN, CDR2 SYDVKM. The CDR3 has 14 amino acids. CDR3 loop: CASSTTGGNQPQHF. The CDR3 DNA reads TGTGCCAGCAGTACTACAGGGGGCAATCAGCCCCAGCATTTT.

The chain combines TRBV5-1 with TRBJ2-5; 14 bases fit TRBD2. This CDR3 contains 16 residues. Trimming at V came to 0 bases and at J to 4 bases, leaving 2 bases not matched to a gene. CDR1 SGHRS and CDR2 YFSETQ come from the germline V gene. The CDR3 region is CASSLGGTSGGETQYF. The CDR3 region has the DNA TGCGCCAGCAGCTTGGGCGGGACTAGCGGGGGAGAGACCCAGTACTTC.

CDR3 sequence: CASSPSGEQFF. CDR3 DNA: TGTGCCAGCTCACCTAGCGGCGAGCAGTTCTTC. The chain is built from TRBV18 and TRBJ2-1, with D possibly TRBD2 on 6 matching bases. Looked up from germline, CDR1 is KGHSH and CDR2 is LQKENI. Trimming took 3 bases from V and 10 from J, leaving 7 bases between them. CDR3 length: 11 residues.

The J gene is TRBJ2-5, the V gene TRBV3-1 (or the pseudogene TRBV3-2); 7 nucleotides agree with TRBD1. The CDR3 loop spans 14 amino acids. Germline lookup yields CDR1 LGHDT and CDR2 YNNKEL (reference sequence). After removal of 2 bases from V and 5 bases from J, the junction contained 5 bases not matched to a gene. The CDR3 protein is CASSQPTGVETQYF. CDR3 DNA: TGTGCCAGCAGCCAACCTACAGGGGTTGAGACCCAGTACTTC.

The V and J genes are TRBV29-1 and TRBJ1-1, with TRBD1 matching 7 bases. The CDR3 is 18 residues long. The ends lost 7 bases at V and 1 base at J; junction bases unmatched: 21. CDR1 and CDR2 from the germline V gene are SQVTM and ANQGSEA. The chain's CDR3 is CSAGGDRVSLRPNTEAFF. DNA for the CDR3: TGCAGCGCGGGGGGTGACAGGGTATCCCTGCGGCCGAACACTGAAGCTTTCTTT. Supplemented by reference TRBV29-1 and TRBJ1-1, the full variable domain reads SAVISQKPSRDICQRGTSLTIQCQVDSQVTMMFWYRQQPGQSLTLIATANQGSEATYESGFVIDKFPISRPNLTFSTLTVSNMSPEDSSIYLCSAGGDRVSLRPNTEAFFGQGTRLTVV.

The rearrangement links TRBV11-2 to TRBJ2-7, with D perhaps TRBD1 (6 bases). CDR3 size: 14 residues. The V end lost 5 bases, the J end lost 1 base, and 12 bases lay between the germline ends. Germline lookup yields CDR1 SGHAT and CDR2 FQNNGV. The CDR3 reads CASSLGHPSYEQYF. The CDR3 DNA reads as TGTGCCAGCAGCCTGGGACACCCTTCCTACGAGCAGTACTTC.

The chain is built from TRBV27 and TRBJ1-3; possibly TRBD1 for D (6 bases). Trimming removed 5 bases from V and 0 bases from J, with 14 bases in between. CDR1 is MNHEY and CDR2 is SMNVEV in the germline V gene (reference sequence). The CDR3 spans 16 residues. CDR3 DNA sequence: TGTGCCAGCAGTCCGGGCAACAGGGTCTCTGGAAACACCATATATTTT. Its protein product is CASSPGNRVSGNTIYF.

The gene calls are TRBV21-1 and TRBJ2-7; the table's D call, TRBD1, was not checked against the DNA. TRBV21-1 is reported as a pseudogene. CDR3 length equals 12 residues. The CDR3: CASNGHPYEQYF. Written as DNA, the CDR3 is TGTGCCAGCAACGGACACCCCTACGAGCAGTACTTC.

This clone was observed a handful of times. The chain has TRBV18 and TRBJ1-1; 7 bases map to TRBD1. Trimming at V came to 4 bases and at J to 4 bases, leaving 9 bases not matched to a gene. The germline V gene has CDR1 KGHSH and CDR2 LQKENI. There are 15 residues in the CDR3. The CDR3 DNA reads TGTGCCAGCTCACGACAGGGAAATATGGGCACTGAAGCTTTCTTT. Its translation is CASSRQGNMGTEAFF. Variable domain in full (rest from reference TRBV18 and TRBJ1-1): NAGVMQNPRHLVRRRGQEARLRCSPMKGHSHVYWYRQLPEEGLKFMVYLQKENIIDESGMPKERFSAEFPKEGPSILRIQQVVRGDSAAYFCASSRQGNMGTEAFFGQGTRLTVV.

The rearrangement links TRBV7-9 to TRBJ1-3; D is ambiguous. CDR3 length: 13 amino acids. Trimming left V 6 bases short and J 1 base short, with 7 bases between. The germline gives CDR1 SEHNR, CDR2 FQNEAQ (reference sequence). CDR3 nucleotide sequence: TGTGCCAGCAGACGGGAGTCTGGAAACACCATATATTTT. Its protein product is CASRRESGNTIYF.

Of note for this clone: The junction shows a germline mismatch at one end, possibly a read error. The chain couples TRBV27 to TRBJ2-3; 7 bases are a match to TRBD1. Germline V CDR1 and CDR2: MNHEY, SMNVEV (reference sequence). This CDR3 has 14 residues. The CDR3 loop reads CASSLSQGSNTQYF. The CDR3 DNA is TGTGCCAGCAGTCTATCACAGGGGTCAAATACGCAGTATTTT.

CDR3: CASYSRDNEKLFF. The CDR3 coding sequence is TGTGCCAGCTACAGCAGGGATAATGAAAAACTGTTTTTT. The genes are TRBV18 and TRBJ1-4; D possibly corresponds to TRBD1 (5 bases). The CDR3 sequence is 13 residues long. Deletions cut 7 bases from V and 4 bases from J, with 10 bases between. CDR1 KGHSH and CDR2 LQKENI come from the germline V gene.

J is TRBJ2-7 and V is TRBV12-3 or TRBV12-4; the D gene is possibly TRBD1 (5 bases). V was cut by 5 bases and J by 4 bases, with 9 bases left in between. This CDR3 has 12 residues. This chain's CDR3 is CASSVSGYEQYF. CDR3 in DNA: TGTGCCAGCAGTGTTTCAGGGTACGAGCAGTACTTC.

The chain carries TRBV9 and TRBJ2-3; 9 bases are shared with TRBD2. V shed 3 bases, J shed 2 bases, and the junction held 13 bases outside the gene matches. The CDR3 is made up of 18 amino acids. The germline CDR1 and CDR2 sequences are SGDLS and YYNGEE. CDR3 residues: CASSATPGTSTFTDTQYF. In DNA form, the CDR3 reads TGTGCCAGCAGCGCGACCCCTGGGACTAGCACGTTCACAGATACGCAGTATTTT.